This T cell receptor beta chain comes out of a study of technical replicates of blood from a handful of donors (dated by TCRdb to about 2017). The method was the immunoSEQ multiplex PCR assay. TCRdb mirrors the immuneACCESS table, restricted to in-frame sequences. Some clones are absent from its copies; in checked studies, under half trace to an unresolved V gene, and the reason for the others is unknown. This sample is represented by under 85,000 clones; 85% to 95% of them were singletons. Around 0.43% of the sample rests with the top ten. Note on this clone: Its antigen target is currently unknown. No quality values exist for individual bases; no much larger clone is one base distant.

The CDR1 and CDR2 encoded by the germline V gene are MDHEN and SYDVKM. CDR3 length: 13 amino acids, cysteine to phenylalanine. The entry retains the CDR3 DNA only, 39 bases that are in frame from base 1. V trim: 6 bases; J trim: 7 bases; unmatched bases: 7. Input material: T cells isolated from PBMCs. The chain employs TRBV28 and TRBJ1-2; 8 central nucleotides agree with TRBD1. This TCR derives from a human donor in good health. The nucleotide sequence is TGTGCCAGCAGATCCCTGGACAGGGCTGGCTACACCTTC. This gives the protein CASRSLDRAGYTF.